A selection of T cell receptor beta chains follows, all from one sample in a study of T cell repertoires in cytomegalovirus infection. MiXCR, applied by TCRdb to the reads, yields one record per CDR3 protein. The sample lists approximately 270,000 distinct CDR3 sequences, approximately 22% occurring once. For these TCRs, the target antigens are not known. This sample comprised cultured PBMCs, obtained from culture after CMV antigen stimulation. The receptor set was obtained from a human donor in good health (CMV status not recorded). Some clones in this sample may be carry-over from other donors' samples. CDR3s include the opening cysteine and the closing phenylalanine or tryptophan. A D gene is named only where the DNA matches it firmly. Clone size, where shown, is once, few, many, or a class for clones that have expanded.

V gene	clone size	J gene	D gene	CDR3 DNA	CDR3 protein
TRBV7-2	few	TRBJ2-7	TRBD2	TGTGCCAGCAGCTTAAGCGGGGGCTACCACGAGCAGTACTTC	CASSLSGGYHEQYF
TRBV7-2	many	TRBJ2-5	-	TGTGCCAGCAGCCGAAGTCGGGAGACCCAGTACTTC	CASSRSRETQYF
TRBV24-1	few	TRBJ1-2	-	TGTGCCACCAGTGATTCAATGACCCAGAACTATGGCTACACCTTC	CATSDSMTQNYGYTF
TRBV5-6	many	TRBJ2-3	-	TGTGCCAGCAGCGTGGGAGTAAACCTCCAGTATTTT	CASSVGVNLQYF
TRBV20-1	many	TRBJ2-7	TRBD2	TGCAGTGCTAGCTTATCTAGCGGAATCTCCTACGAGCAGTACTTC	CSASLSSGISYEQYF
TRBV7-2	many	TRBJ2-5	-	TGTGCCAGCAGCTTCACAATGAGGACTAGGGGGGAGACCCAGTACTTC	CASSFTMRTRGETQYF
TRBV7-2	few	TRBJ2-3	-	TGTGCCAGCAGCTTAGGCGAATCTCCCAAAACAGATACGCAGTATTTT	CASSLGESPKTDTQYF
TRBV7-2	many	TRBJ2-2	-	TGTGCCAGCAGCTTTGGGGTTTACACCGGGGAGCTGTTTTTT	CASSFGVYTGELFF
TRBV5-6	-	TRBJ2-1	-	TGTGCCAGCAGCTTCGGGGGATATGAGCAGTTCTTC	CASSFGGYEQFF
TRBV7-2	many	TRBJ2-3	TRBD1	TGTGCCAGCAGCTTAGTCCAGGGGGGCACAGATACGCAGTATTTT	CASSLVQGGTDTQYF
TRBV27	few	TRBJ2-1	-	TGTGCCAGCAGTTTCTCGGGACAGGGAAAAGCGGGAGGCGACAATGAGCAGTTCTTC	CASSFSGQGKAGGDNEQFF
TRBV20-1	-	TRBJ1-2	-	TGCAGTGTTGTAGCAGGCTTGGGCTACACCTTC	CSVVAGLGYTF
TRBV7-2	few	TRBJ2-3	TRBD2	TGTGCCAGCAGCTTAGGCGGGAGGATCACAGATACGCAGTATTTT	CASSLGGRITDTQYF
TRBV7-8	many	TRBJ1-5	-	TGTGCCAGCAGCCGCGGGGCAAGCAATCAGCCCCAGCATTTT	CASSRGASNQPQHF
TRBV19	once	TRBJ1-5	-	TGTGCCAGTAGTATGGGTCAGGGCAATCAGCCCCAGCATTTT	CASSMGQGNQPQHF
TRBV7-2	few	TRBJ2-1	-	TGTGCCAGCAGCCCCGTGGGGGCGGGAGCCTACAATGAGCAGTTCTTC	CASSPVGAGAYNEQFF
TRBV6-1	few	TRBJ2-1	-	TGTGCCAGGGGTCCCTTCCCCTCCTACAATGAGCAGTTCTTC	CARGPFPSYNEQFF
TRBV7-2	-	TRBJ2-1	-	TGTGCCAGCAGCACAGGGTTTCGTGTCTACAATGAGCAGTTCTTC	CASSTGFRVYNEQFF
TRBV29-1	few	TRBJ2-5	TRBD2	TGCAGCGTTGAAGAACTAGCGTTGGCGCGGGAGAGCCAGTACTTC	CSVEELALARESQYF
TRBV4-1	-	TRBJ2-1	-	TGCGCCAGCAGCCAATCCCAGGACCTTTACAATGAGCAGTTCTTC	CASSQSQDLYNEQFF
TRBV7-3	few	TRBJ1-1	-	TGTGCCAGCAGCATGACCGGGGGGGGGGCAGAAGCTTTCTTT	CASSMTGGGAEAFF
TRBV4-1	few	TRBJ2-7	-	TGCGCCAGCAGCCAAGAATGGCTTCCCGGGTACGAGCAGTACTTC	CASSQEWLPGYEQYF
TRBV9	-	TRBJ2-7	-	TGTGCCAGCAGCGTTGGAGGGGGATGGTACGAGCAGTACTTC	CASSVGGGWYEQYF
TRBV6-6	many	TRBJ1-1	-	TGTGCCAGCACCCAAACCGGTGGGGTCTATGCTTTCTTT	CASTQTGGVYAFF
TRBV4-2	-	TRBJ1-1	-	TGTGCCAGCAGCCAAGTCGTCGGTTCCACTGAAGCTTTCTTT	CASSQVVGSTEAFF
TRBV4-1	few	TRBJ1-3	-	TGCGCCAGCAGCCAAGACGTCGGGTCCAACTCTGGAAACACCATATATTTT	CASSQDVGSNSGNTIYF
TRBV4-3	few	TRBJ2-5	-	TGCGCCAGCAGCCAAGATCTCGAGCCAGGCACCCAGTACTTC	CASSQDLEPGTQYF
TRBV29-1	-	TRBJ1-1	-	TGCAGCGTTGAGCGTAACACTGAAGCTTTCTTT	CSVERNTEAFF
TRBV12-3/TRBV12-4	many	TRBJ1-5	-	TGTGCCAGCAGTTTAGAGGCGGCAGTTAATCAGCCCCAGCATTTT	CASSLEAAVNQPQHF
TRBV25-1	few	TRBJ1-2	-	TGTGCCAGCAGTTCCAGGGGCTACGACTATGGCTACACCTTC	CASSSRGYDYGYTF
TRBV12-3/TRBV12-4	-	TRBJ2-2	TRBD1	TGTGCCAGCAGAAAATCCGGGACAGGGCCCACCGGGGAGCTGTTTTTT	CASRKSGTGPTGELFF
TRBV27	few	TRBJ1-6	TRBD1	TGTGCCAGCAGTCCGTGGACAGGGGAGAATTCACCCCTCCACTTT	CASSPWTGENSPLHF
TRBV7-2	few	TRBJ1-1	TRBD1	TGTGCCAGCAGCGAGACCAGGGGGGGAGACACTGAAGCTTTCTTT	CASSETRGGDTEAFF
TRBV6-1	many	TRBJ2-4	-	TGTGCCAGCAGTGAACATGTCAGCGCCGAGAACATTCAGTACTTC	CASSEHVSAENIQYF
TRBV7-2	many	TRBJ2-1	-	TGTGCCAGCAGCTTAGTCGCCAGTGTTGGCTACAATGAGCAGTTCTTC	CASSLVASVGYNEQFF
TRBV6-6	few	TRBJ1-5	TRBD1	TGTGCCAGCAGTTACTCGACAGGGGATAATCAGCCCCAGCATTTT	CASSYSTGDNQPQHF
TRBV27	few	TRBJ2-3	-	TGTGCCAGCAGTTTAAGGGACCGTACAGATACGCAGTATTTT	CASSLRDRTDTQYF
TRBV5-1	-	TRBJ2-5	-	TGCGCCAGCAGCTTAGGACAGAACCAAGAGACCCAGTACTTC	CASSLGQNQETQYF
TRBV20-1	-	TRBJ2-1	TRBD2	TGCAGTGCTAGTGGCAGCGGGAGGGGCAATGAGCAGTTCTTC	CSASGSGRGNEQFF
TRBV27	-	TRBJ2-1	TRBD2	TGTGCCAGCAGTTTTGGAGCGGGAGTTAGCTATGAGCAGTTCTTC	CASSFGAGVSYEQFF
TRBV7-2	many	TRBJ1-2	-	TGTGCCAGCAGCTTTCGGGGGCAGGGGAACTATGGCTACACCTTC	CASSFRGQGNYGYTF
TRBV19	-	TRBJ1-1	TRBD1	TGTGCCAGTAGTATTGGCAGGGGGGGGCTTATGAACACTGAAGCTTTCTTT	CASSIGRGGLMNTEAFF
TRBV5-1	once	TRBJ2-1	TRBD2	TGCGCCAGCAGCACCGCGGGGGTCCATGAGCAGTTCTTC	CASSTAGVHEQFF
TRBV2	-	TRBJ2-1	-	TGTGCCAGCTTTATTTCCCCCGGACTTCCTTCCGCCAATGAGCAGTTCTTC	CASFISPGLPSANEQFF
TRBV7-2	-	TRBJ2-5	-	TGTGCCAGCAGCTTAGACGCTACGATTGGAGAGACCCAGTACTTC	CASSLDATIGETQYF
TRBV27	-	TRBJ2-2	TRBD1	TGTGCCAGCAGTTTGGACAGGGTGGACACCGGGGAGCTGTTTTTT	CASSLDRVDTGELFF
TRBV19	many	TRBJ1-2	TRBD1	TGTGCCAGTACCCCGGGACAGGGGTTTTACTATGGCTACACCTTC	CASTPGQGFYYGYTF
TRBV7-6	many	TRBJ2-5	-	TGTGCCAGCAGCTTAGATTGGGCGGAGACCCAGTACTTC	CASSLDWAETQYF
TRBV5-1	few	TRBJ2-2	TRBD2	TGCGCCAGCACCCCCACCGGGACTAGAGACACCGGGGAGCTGTTTTTT	CASTPTGTRDTGELFF
TRBV12-3/TRBV12-4	-	TRBJ2-1	-	TGTGCCAGCAGTCTCCGTCTTTTTGCCTACAATGAGCAGTTCTTC	CASSLRLFAYNEQFF
TRBV19	-	TRBJ1-2	-	TGTGCCAGTAGCCCCCAGTCAGGGTCGCATGGCTACACCTTC	CASSPQSGSHGYTF
TRBV5-4	-	TRBJ1-2	TRBD1	TGTGCCAGCAGCCCCACAGGGGGCCCCCTATATGGCTACACCTTC	CASSPTGGPLYGYTF
TRBV6-1	many	TRBJ2-2	-	TGTGCCAGCAGTATAGACCCGACCGGGGAGCTGTTTTTT	CASSIDPTGELFF
TRBV7-2	many	TRBJ1-2	-	TGTGCCAGCAGCTTATCGGGCAGGGCCGACACCTTC	CASSLSGRADTF
TRBV18	-	TRBJ1-1	-	TGTGCCAGCTCACCCAGAGGCAGGGCGAACACTGAAGCTTTCTTT	CASSPRGRANTEAFF
TRBV6-5	-	TRBJ2-2	-	TGTGCCAGCAGTTACTCCTCTTTGGGAAACACCGGGGAGCTGTTTTTT	CASSYSSLGNTGELFF
TRBV7-2	many	TRBJ2-1	-	TGTGCCAGCAGCTTACGCAGGATCCTACTTCACAATGAGCAGTTCTTC	CASSLRRILLHNEQFF
TRBV15	-	TRBJ1-4	TRBD1	TGTGCCACCAGCAGAGATGTTTCCGGGACAGGGGGCGTAGGTGAAAAACTGTTTTTT	CATSRDVSGTGGVGEKLFF
TRBV24-1	-	TRBJ2-3	TRBD1	TGTGCCACCAGTGATTCCTACGAGGGGGCCACAGATACGCAGTATTTT	CATSDSYEGATDTQYF
TRBV7-2	few	TRBJ1-3	-	TGTGCCAGCAGCTTAGCCAGACGAGAGAACACCATATATTTT	CASSLARRENTIYF